This T cell receptor beta chain was obtained from a study of radiotherapy plus CTLA-4 blockade in lung cancer. Study outcomes and limitations: The best prediction of response reportedly came from early blood T cell clone dynamics, with interferon-beta.

Only in-frame clones appear in the TCRdb table, and some are missing; sequencing was by immunoSEQ multiplex PCR. The sample includes 120,000 or so clones, approximately 80% of them seen just once. On this clone: Antigen unknown.

Sample: peripheral blood, taken from a patient treated with radiotherapy plus ipilimumab. This TCR was recovered from a human donor with non-small cell lung cancer who had a partial response to radiotherapy plus ipilimumab.

The CDR3 here is CASSLDGLYEQYF. The CDR3 nucleotides read TGTGCCAGCAGCTTAGATGGGCTCTACGAGCAGTACTTC. This chain uses TRBV11-2 with TRBJ2-7; D gene ambiguous. CDR1 and CDR2 from the germline V gene are SGHAT and FQNNGV. The CDR3 totals 13 residues. Deletions cut 0 bases from V and 3 bases from J, with 6 bases between.